A single sample is the source of the 2 T cell receptor beta chains below, sequenced in a study of CD8+ T cells in alopecia areata. Treatment: oral pan-JAK inhibitor, 5-10 mg twice daily. After isolation, RNA underwent reverse transcription to generate cDNA as the sequencing template. Profiling relied on immunoSEQ multiplex PCR, and the TCRdb table lists in-frame clones only, not all of them. The table records about 180,000 clones, approximately 49% of them present only once. Material: CD8+ T cells sorted from blood, obtained at roughly week 53, from a patient treated with tofacitinib. The receptors were gathered from a human donor with alopecia areata.

The CDR3, as DNA: TGTGCCAGCAGCTTGGTACAGGGGCCTCCGAATTCACCCCTCCACTTT. Encoded protein: CASSLVQGPPNSPLHF. J is TRBJ1-6 and V is TRBV5-6; 7 nucleotides line up with TRBD1. The CDR3 consists of 16 residues. V lost 0 bases, J lost 7 bases, and 7 bases stayed unmatched. The germline V gene encodes CDR1 SGHDT and CDR2 YYEEEE. The full variable domain, in which reference TRBV5-6 and TRBJ1-6 provide the parts outside the CDR3, is DAGVTQSPTHLIKTRGQQVTLRCSPKSGHDTVSWYQQALGQGPQFIFQYYEEEERQRGNFPDRFSGHQFPNYSSELNVNALLLGDSALYLCASSLVQGPPNSPLHFGNGTRLTVT.

This clone was found a few times. The chain couples TRBV29-1 to TRBJ1-2; D call uncertain. The CDR3 is 12 amino acids. Trimming left V 3 bases short and J 2 bases short, with 7 bases between. CDR1 and CDR2 (germline): SQVTM, ANQGSEA. The DNA for the CDR3 is TGCAGCGTTGACCACAGCAACTATGGCTACACCTTC. Its protein is CSVDHSNYGYTF.